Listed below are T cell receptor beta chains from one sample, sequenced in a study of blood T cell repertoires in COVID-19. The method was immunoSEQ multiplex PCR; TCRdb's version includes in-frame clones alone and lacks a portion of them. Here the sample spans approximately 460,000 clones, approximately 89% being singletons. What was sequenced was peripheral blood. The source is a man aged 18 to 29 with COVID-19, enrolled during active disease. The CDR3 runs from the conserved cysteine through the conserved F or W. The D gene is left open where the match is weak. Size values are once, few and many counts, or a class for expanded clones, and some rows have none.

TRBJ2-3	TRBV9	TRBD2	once	CASSAGLSYTDTQYF	TGTGCCAGCAGCGCGGGACTATCCTACACAGATACGCAGTATTTT
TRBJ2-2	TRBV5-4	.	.	CASSSKSTGAGELFF	TGTGCCAGCAGCTCGAAGAGTACCGGGGCCGGGGAGCTGTTTTTT
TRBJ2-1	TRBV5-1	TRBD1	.	CASNWGDRDYNEQFF	TGCGCCAGCAACTGGGGGGACAGGGACTACAATGAGCAGTTCTTC
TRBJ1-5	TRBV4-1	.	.	CASSQEATGGPQHF	TGCGCCAGCAGCCAAGAGGCCACCGGAGGGCCCCAGCATTTT
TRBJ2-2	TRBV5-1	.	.	CASSRGWGTGELFF	TGCGCCAGCAGTAGAGGGTGGGGCACCGGGGAGCTGTTTTTT
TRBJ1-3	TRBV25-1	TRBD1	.	CASSDPATGVENTIYF	TGTGCCAGCAGTGATCCCGCGACAGGGGTTGAAAACACCATATATTTT
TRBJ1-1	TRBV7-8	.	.	CASSLGHLNTEAFF	TGTGCCAGCAGCCTAGGACACTTGAACACTGAAGCTTTCTTT
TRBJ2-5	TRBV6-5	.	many	CASSYEAKSYETQYF	TGTGCCAGCAGTTACGAGGCAAAATCTTATGAGACCCAGTACTTC
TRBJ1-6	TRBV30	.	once	CAWMVRRANSPLHF	TGTGCCTGGATGGTGCGGAGGGCTAATTCACCCCTCCACTTT
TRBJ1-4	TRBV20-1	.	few	CGGGDGEKLFF	TGCGGGGGGGGTGACGGTGAAAAACTGTTTTTT
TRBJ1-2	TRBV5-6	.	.	CASSLARRNYGYTF	TGTGCCAGCAGCTTGGCCCGCCGGAACTATGGCTACACCTTC
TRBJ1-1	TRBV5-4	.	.	CASSLGEGLYTEAFF	TGTGCCAGCAGCTTGGGGGAGGGGCTGTACACTGAAGCTTTCTTT
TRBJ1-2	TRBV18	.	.	CASSQGLNYGYTF	TGTGCCAGCTCACAGGGACTTAACTATGGCTACACCTTC
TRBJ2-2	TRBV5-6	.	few	CASSLPLASYTGELFF	TGTGCCAGCAGCCTGCCACTAGCTTCGTACACCGGGGAGCTGTTTTTT
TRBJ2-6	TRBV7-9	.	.	CASSLVARLSGANVLTF	TGTGCCAGCAGCTTAGTGGCGCGGCTCTCTGGGGCCAACGTCCTGACTTTC
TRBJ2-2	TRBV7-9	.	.	CASSPGARTGELFF	TGTGCCAGCAGCCCCGGAGCACGCACCGGGGAGCTGTTTTTT
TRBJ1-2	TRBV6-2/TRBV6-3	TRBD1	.	CASSLQGSVYTF	TGTGCCAGCAGCCTACAGGGGTCAGTCTACACCTTC
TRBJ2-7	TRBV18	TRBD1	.	CASSNRDRGDYEQYF	TGTGCCAGCTCGAACCGGGACAGGGGTGACTACGAGCAGTACTTC
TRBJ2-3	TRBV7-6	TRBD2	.	CASSLVSGGDTQYF	TGTGCCAGCAGCTTAGTTAGCGGGGGAGATACGCAGTATTTT
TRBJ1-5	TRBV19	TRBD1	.	CASNTGDQPQHF	TGTGCCAGTAATACAGGGGATCAGCCCCAGCATTTT
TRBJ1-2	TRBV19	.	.	CASSIGGNYGYTF	TGTGCCAGTAGTATTGGGGGCAACTATGGCTACACCTTC
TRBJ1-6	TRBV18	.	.	CASSTGQYLGSPLHF	TGTGCCAGCTCAACCGGACAGTACCTAGGTTCACCCCTCCACTTT
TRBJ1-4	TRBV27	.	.	CASSLGGATNEKLFF	TGTGCCAGCAGCCTAGGGGGTGCAACTAATGAAAAACTGTTTTTT
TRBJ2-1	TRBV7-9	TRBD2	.	CASRPGLAGVASYNEQFF	TGTGCCAGCAGGCCGGGACTAGCGGGAGTTGCATCCTACAATGAGCAGTTCTTC
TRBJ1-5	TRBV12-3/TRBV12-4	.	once	CASRLNSNQPQHF	TGTGCCAGCAGACTTAATAGCAATCAGCCCCAGCATTTT
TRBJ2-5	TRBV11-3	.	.	CASSSRSDQETQYF	TGTGCCAGCAGTTCTAGATCGGACCAAGAGACCCAGTACTTC
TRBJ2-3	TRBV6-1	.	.	CASSDNRARDTQYF	TGTGCCAGCAGTGATAACAGGGCCCGAGATACGCAGTATTTT
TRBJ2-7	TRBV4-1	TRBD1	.	CASSQVGQVGGEQYF	TGCGCCAGCAGCCAAGTGGGACAGGTAGGCGGTGAGCAGTACTTC
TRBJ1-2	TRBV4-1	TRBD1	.	CASSQVALDRDYGYTF	TGCGCCAGCAGCCAAGTTGCGCTAGACAGGGACTATGGCTACACCTTC
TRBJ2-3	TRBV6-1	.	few	CASSEVKGVDTQYF	TGTGCCAGCAGTGAAGTGAAGGGAGTAGATACGCAGTATTTT
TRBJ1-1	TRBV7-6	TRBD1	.	CASSPGTGAWTEAFF	TGTGCCAGCAGCCCCGGAACAGGGGCCTGGACTGAAGCTTTCTTT
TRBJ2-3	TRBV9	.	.	CASSVGLRFTDTQYF	TGTGCCAGCAGCGTGGGACTGAGATTCACAGATACGCAGTATTTT
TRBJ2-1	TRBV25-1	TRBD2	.	CASSESTSGVNEQFF	TGTGCCAGCAGTGAATCTACTAGCGGGGTAAATGAGCAGTTCTTC
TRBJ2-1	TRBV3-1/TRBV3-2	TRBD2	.	CASSQDWSRGGHDEQFF	TGTGCCAGCAGCCAAGATTGGTCGCGGGGGGGCCACGATGAGCAGTTCTTC
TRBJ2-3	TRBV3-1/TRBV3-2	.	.	CASSRGRDTQYF	TGTGCCAGCAGCCGCGGTAGGGATACGCAGTATTTT
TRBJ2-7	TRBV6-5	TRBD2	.	CASSSGTSGNYEQYF	TGTGCCAGCAGTTCTGGGACTAGCGGGAACTACGAGCAGTACTTC
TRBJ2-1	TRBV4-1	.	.	CASSQVGTRHNEQFF	TGCGCCAGCAGCCAAGTGGGGACACGGCACAATGAGCAGTTCTTC
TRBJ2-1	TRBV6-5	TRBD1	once	CASRAGQAYNEQFF	TGTGCCAGCAGAGCAGGACAGGCCTATAATGAGCAGTTCTTC
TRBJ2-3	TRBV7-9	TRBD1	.	CASSLGFRDRVDTQYF	TGTGCCAGCAGCTTAGGGTTCCGGGACAGGGTAGATACGCAGTATTTT
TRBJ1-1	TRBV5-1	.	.	CASSLGTVNTEAFF	TGCGCCAGCAGCTTGGGAACAGTGAACACTGAAGCTTTCTTT
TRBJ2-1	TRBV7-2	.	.	CASSLVGRNEQFF	TGTGCCAGCAGCTTAGTTGGGCGCAATGAGCAGTTCTTC
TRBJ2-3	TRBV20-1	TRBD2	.	CSASGGRAAGDTQYF	TGCAGTGCTAGTGGCGGGAGGGCCGCTGGAGATACGCAGTATTTT
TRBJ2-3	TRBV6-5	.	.	CASRKGGPDTQYF	TGTGCCAGCAGAAAGGGGGGGCCAGATACGCAGTATTTT
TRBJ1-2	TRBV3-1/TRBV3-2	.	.	CASSQVQGRGYTF	TGTGCCAGCAGCCAAGTACAGGGCCGAGGCTACACCTTC
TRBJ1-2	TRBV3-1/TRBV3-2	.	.	CASSHTGTGYTF	TGTGCCAGCAGCCATACAGGGACTGGCTACACCTTC